One T cell receptor (beta chain) is described in this entry. As yet, its antigen is unknown. Trimming left V 4 bases short and J 1 base short, with 8 bases between. This CDR3 is 12 amino acids long. CDR1 is SQVTM, CDR2 ANQGSEA, per germline. Production of TCR cDNA was by 5'RACE template switching, which also added a universal primer site and UMIs. TCRdb reprocessed the 5' RACE reads with MiXCR, giving one entry per CDR3 protein. Altogether over 200,000 distinct CDR3 sequences are present, 6.5% to 7.5% being singletons, with the ten largest covering about 1%. The data stem from a study of T cells after yellow fever vaccination. Study-wide results and limits: Abundant bulk-derived clonotypes could contaminate FACS-sorted repertoires.

Sequenced here: CD4+ T cells sorted from PBMCs, sampled on the day of the yellow fever booster vaccination. This chain uses TRBV29-1 with TRBJ2-7; D call uncertain. The sequence was collected from a young man who received the YFV17D yellow fever vaccine. CDR3 bases: TGCAGCGTTGCCGGACGGTCCTACGAGCAGTACTTC. Its protein is CSVAGRSYEQYF.